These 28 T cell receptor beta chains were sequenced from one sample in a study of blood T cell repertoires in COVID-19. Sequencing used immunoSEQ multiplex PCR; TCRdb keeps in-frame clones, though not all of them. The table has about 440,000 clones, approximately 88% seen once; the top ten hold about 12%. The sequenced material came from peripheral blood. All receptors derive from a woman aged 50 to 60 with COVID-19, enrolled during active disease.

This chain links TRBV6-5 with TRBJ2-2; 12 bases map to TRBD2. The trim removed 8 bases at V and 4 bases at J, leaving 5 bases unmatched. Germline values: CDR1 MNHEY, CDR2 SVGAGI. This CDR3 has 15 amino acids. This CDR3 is CASSLAGGVTGELFF. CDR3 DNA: TGTGCCAGCTCGCTAGCGGGGGGGGTCACCGGGGAGCTGTTTTTT.

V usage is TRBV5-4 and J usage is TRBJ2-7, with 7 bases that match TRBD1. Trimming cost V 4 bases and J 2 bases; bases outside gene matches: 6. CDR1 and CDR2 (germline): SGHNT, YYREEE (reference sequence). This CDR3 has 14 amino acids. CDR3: CASSTGTAPYEQYF. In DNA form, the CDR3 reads TGTGCCAGCAGCACCGGGACAGCCCCCTACGAGCAGTACTTC.

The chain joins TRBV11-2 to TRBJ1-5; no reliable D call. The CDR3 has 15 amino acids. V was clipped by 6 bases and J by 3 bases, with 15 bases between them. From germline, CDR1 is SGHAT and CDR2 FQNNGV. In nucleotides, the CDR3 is TGTGCCAGCAGTCTGGGCCCGGGAGACAATCAGCCCCAGCATTTT. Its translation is CASSLGPGDNQPQHF.

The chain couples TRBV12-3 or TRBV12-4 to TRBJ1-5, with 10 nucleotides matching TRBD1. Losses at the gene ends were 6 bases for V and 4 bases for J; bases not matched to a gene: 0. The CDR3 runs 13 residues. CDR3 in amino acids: CASRGQGNQPQHF. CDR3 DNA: TGTGCCAGCAGGGGACAGGGGAATCAGCCCCAGCATTTT.

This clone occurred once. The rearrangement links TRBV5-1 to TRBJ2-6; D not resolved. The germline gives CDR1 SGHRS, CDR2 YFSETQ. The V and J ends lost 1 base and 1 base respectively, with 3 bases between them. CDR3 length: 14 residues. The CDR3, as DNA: TGCGCCAGCAGCTTGATATCTGGGGCCAACGTCCTGACTTTC. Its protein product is CASSLISGANVLTF.

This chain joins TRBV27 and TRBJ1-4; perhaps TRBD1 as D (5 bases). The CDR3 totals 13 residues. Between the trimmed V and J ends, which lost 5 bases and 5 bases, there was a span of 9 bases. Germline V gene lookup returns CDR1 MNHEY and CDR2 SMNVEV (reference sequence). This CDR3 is CASSIRQNEKLFF. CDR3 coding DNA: TGTGCCAGCAGTATCAGACAGAATGAAAAACTGTTTTTT.

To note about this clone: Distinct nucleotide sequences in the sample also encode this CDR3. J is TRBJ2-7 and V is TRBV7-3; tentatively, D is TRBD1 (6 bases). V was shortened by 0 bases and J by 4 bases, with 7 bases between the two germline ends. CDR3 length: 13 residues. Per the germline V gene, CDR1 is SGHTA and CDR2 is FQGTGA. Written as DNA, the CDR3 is TGTGCCAGCAGCTTAACCACAGGGTACGAGCAGTACTTC. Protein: CASSLTTGYEQYF.

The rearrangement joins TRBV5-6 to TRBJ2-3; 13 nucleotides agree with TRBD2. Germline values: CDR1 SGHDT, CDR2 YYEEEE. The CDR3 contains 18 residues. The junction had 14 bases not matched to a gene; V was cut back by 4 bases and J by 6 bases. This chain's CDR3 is CASSVPLGTSGGADTQYF. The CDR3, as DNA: TGTGCCAGCAGCGTCCCCTTGGGAACTAGCGGGGGGGCCGATACGCAGTATTTT.

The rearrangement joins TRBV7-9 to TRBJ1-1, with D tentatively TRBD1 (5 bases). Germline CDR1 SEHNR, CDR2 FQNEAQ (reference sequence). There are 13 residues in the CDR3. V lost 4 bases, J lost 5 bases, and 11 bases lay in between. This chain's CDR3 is CASSSRGVTEAFF. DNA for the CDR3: TGTGCCAGCAGCTCGCGGGGGGTAACTGAAGCTTTCTTT.

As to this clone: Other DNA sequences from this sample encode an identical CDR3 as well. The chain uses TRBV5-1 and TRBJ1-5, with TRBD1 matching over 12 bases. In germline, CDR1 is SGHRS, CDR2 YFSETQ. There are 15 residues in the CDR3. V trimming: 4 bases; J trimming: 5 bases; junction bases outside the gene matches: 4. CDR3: CASSLGQGADQPQHF. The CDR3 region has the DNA TGCGCCAGCAGCCTGGGACAGGGGGCAGATCAGCCCCAGCATTTT. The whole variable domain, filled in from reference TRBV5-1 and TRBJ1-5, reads KAGVTQTPRYLIKTRGQQVTLSCSPISGHRSVSWYQQTPGQGLQFLFEYFSETQRNKGNFPGRFSGRQFSNSRSEMNVSTLELGDSALYLCASSLGQGADQPQHFGDGTRLSIL.

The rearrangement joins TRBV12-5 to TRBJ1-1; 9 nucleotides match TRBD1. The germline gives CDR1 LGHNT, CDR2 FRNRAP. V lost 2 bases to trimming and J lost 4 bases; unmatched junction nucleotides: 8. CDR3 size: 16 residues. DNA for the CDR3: TGTGCTAGTGGTTTGAACAGGGGGCAGGGGTCCACTGAAGCTTTCTTT. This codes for CASGLNRGQGSTEAFF.

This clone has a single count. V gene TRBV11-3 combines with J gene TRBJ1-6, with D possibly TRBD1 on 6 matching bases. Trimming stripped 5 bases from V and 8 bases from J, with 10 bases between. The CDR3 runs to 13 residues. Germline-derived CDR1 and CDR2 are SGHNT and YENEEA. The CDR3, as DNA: TGTGCCAGCAGCGCCCACAGGGATTCACCCCTCCACTTT. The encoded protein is CASSAHRDSPLHF.

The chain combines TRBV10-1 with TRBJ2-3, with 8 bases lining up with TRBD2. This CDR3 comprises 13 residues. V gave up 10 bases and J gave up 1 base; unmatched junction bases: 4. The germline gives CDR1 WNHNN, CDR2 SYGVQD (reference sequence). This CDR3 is CATTAGGTDTQYF. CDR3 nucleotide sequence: TGCGCCACCACAGCGGGGGGCACAGATACGCAGTATTTT.

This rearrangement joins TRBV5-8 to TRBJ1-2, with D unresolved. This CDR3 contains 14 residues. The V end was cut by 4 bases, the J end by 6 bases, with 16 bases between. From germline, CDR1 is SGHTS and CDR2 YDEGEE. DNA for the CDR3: TGTGCCAGCAGCCCCGCCGGAGGAATGGATGGCTACACCTTC. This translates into CASSPAGGMDGYTF.

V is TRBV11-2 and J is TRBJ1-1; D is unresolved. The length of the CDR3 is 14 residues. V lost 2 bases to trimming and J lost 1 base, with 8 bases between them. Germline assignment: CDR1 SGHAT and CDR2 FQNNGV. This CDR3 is CASSLTHSNTEAFF. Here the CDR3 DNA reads TGTGCCAGCAGCTTAACTCACTCGAACACTGAAGCTTTCTTT.

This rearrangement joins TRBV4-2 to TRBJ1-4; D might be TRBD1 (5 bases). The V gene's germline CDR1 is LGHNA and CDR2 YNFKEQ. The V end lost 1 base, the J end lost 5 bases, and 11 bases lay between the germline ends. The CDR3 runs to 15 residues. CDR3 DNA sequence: TGTGCCAGCAGCCAAGGGGGCAGGCAAAATGAAAAACTGTTTTTT. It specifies CASSQGGRQNEKLFF.

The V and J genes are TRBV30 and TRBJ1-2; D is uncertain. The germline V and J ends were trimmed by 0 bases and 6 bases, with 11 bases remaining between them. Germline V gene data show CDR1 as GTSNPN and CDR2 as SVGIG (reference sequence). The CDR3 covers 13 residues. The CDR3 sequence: CAWSVGPGDGYTF. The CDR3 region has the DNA TGTGCCTGGAGTGTAGGCCCAGGCGATGGCTACACCTTC.

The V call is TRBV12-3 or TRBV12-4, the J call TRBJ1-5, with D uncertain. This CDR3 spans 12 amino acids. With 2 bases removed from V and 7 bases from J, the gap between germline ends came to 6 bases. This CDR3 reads CASSLIAQPQHF. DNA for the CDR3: TGTGCCAGCAGTTTAATAGCGCAGCCCCAGCATTTT.

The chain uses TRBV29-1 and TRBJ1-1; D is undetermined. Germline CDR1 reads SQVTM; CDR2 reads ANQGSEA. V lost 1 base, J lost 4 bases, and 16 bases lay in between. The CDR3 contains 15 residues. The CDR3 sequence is CSVEGVDGSGTEAFF. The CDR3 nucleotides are TGCAGCGTTGAAGGAGTGGATGGGAGCGGCACTGAAGCTTTCTTT.

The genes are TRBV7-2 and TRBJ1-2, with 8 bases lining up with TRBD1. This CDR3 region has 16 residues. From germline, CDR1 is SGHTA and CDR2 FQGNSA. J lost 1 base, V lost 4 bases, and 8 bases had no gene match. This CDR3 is CASSSRQGQVNYGYTF. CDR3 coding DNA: TGTGCCAGCAGCTCCCGACAGGGGCAAGTTAACTATGGCTACACCTTC. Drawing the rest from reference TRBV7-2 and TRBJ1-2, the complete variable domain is GAGVSQSPSNKVTEKGKDVELRCDPISGHTALYWYRQSLGQGLEFLIYFQGNSAPDKSGLPSDRFSAERTGGSVSTLTIQRTQQEDSAVYLCASSSRQGQVNYGYTFGSGTRLTVV.

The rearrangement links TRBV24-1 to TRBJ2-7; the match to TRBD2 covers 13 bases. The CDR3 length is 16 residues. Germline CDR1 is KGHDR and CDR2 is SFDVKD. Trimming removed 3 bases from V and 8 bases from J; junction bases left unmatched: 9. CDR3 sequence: CATSDARLAGGYKQYF. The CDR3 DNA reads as TGTGCCACCAGTGATGCCAGACTAGCGGGGGGTTACAAGCAGTACTTC.

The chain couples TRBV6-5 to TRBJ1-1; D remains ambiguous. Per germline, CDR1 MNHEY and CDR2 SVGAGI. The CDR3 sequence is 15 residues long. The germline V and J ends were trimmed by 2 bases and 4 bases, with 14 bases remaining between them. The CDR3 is CASSYRTVGGTEAFF. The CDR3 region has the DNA TGTGCCAGCAGTTACCGCACCGTGGGAGGCACTGAAGCTTTCTTT.

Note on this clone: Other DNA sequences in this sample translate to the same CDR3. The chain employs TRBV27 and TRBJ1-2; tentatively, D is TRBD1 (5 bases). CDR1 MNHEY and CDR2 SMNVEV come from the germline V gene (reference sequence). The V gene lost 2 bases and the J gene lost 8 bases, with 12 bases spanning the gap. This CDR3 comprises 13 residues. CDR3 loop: CASSLQGLGGYTF. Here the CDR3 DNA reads TGTGCCAGCAGTTTACAGGGATTAGGCGGCTACACCTTC.

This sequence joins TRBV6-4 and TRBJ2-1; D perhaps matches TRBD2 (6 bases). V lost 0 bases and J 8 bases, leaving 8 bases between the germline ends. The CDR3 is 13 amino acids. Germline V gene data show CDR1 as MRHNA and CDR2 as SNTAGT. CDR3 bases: TGTGCCAGCAGTGACTCTGGAGGGTATGAGCAGTTCTTC. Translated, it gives CASSDSGGYEQFF.

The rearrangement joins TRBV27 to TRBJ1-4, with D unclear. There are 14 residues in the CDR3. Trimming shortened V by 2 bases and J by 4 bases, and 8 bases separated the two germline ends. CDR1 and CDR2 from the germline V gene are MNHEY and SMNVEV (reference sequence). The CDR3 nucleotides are TGTGCCAGCAGTTTAAACAAGTTTAATGAAAAACTGTTTTTT. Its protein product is CASSLNKFNEKLFF. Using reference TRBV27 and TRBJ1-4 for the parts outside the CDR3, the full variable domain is EAQVTQNPRYLITVTGKKLTVTCSQNMNHEYMSWYRQDPGLGLRQIYYSMNVEVTDKGDVPEGYKVSRKEKRNFPLILESPSPNQTSLYFCASSLNKFNEKLFFGSGTQLSVL.

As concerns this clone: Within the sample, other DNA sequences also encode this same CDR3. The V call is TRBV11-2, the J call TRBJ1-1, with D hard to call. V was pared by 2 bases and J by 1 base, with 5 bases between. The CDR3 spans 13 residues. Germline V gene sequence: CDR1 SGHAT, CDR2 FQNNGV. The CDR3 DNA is TGTGCCAGCAGCTTACGGGGGAACACTGAAGCTTTCTTT. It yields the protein CASSLRGNTEAFF.

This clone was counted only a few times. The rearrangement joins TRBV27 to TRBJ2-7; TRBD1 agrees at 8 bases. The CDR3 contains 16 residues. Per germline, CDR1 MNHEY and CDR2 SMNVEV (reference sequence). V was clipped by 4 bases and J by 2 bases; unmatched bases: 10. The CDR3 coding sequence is TGTGCCAGCAGTTCATACCGACAGGGGCTCACCTACGAGCAGTACTTC. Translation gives CASSSYRQGLTYEQYF.

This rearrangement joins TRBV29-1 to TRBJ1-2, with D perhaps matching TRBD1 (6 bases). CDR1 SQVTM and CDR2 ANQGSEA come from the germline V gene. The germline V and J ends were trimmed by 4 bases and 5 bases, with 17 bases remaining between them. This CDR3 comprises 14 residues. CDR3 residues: CSVGVDSKGYGYTF. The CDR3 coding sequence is TGCAGCGTTGGAGTGGACAGCAAGGGGTATGGCTACACCTTC.